This T cell receptor (beta chain) came from a study of T cells in Graves' hyperthyroidism and ophthalmopathy. At the level of the study: Upon initial diagnosis and before any treatment, peripheral blood was collected.

Per the germline V gene, CDR1 is MNHEY and CDR2 is SVGEGT. The V and J ends lost 2 bases and 3 bases, in that order; junction bases with no gene match: 1. The CDR3 loop spans 14 amino acids. Cells are PBMCs isolated from around 9.4 ml of fresh blood. Amplified TCR beta CDR3 regions came from RNA transcripts. First-round RT-PCR with HTBI primers amplified the TCR CDR3 region. TCRdb analysed the multiplex PCR reads with MiXCR anew, one entry per CDR3 protein. The profile shows 600,000 or so distinct CDR3 sequences, about 14% of them singletons. This clonotype was seen ten or more times. Its antigen is unidentified. Study results and caveats: Ophthalmopathy could be told apart from stable hyperthyroidism with a 13 V-J model.

The sample was blood. The chain uses TRBV6-2 or TRBV6-3 and TRBJ2-1; 7 positions agree with TRBD2. The receptor was derived from a woman between 50 and 59 years old with Graves' ophthalmopathy. The CDR3 loop reads CASSYLADYNEQFF. Here the CDR3 DNA reads TGTGCCAGCAGTTACCTAGCGGACTACAATGAGCAGTTCTTC.